The 25 T cell receptor beta chains listed next were all sequenced from one sample in a study of T cell responses to AZD1222 COVID-19 vaccine. Assay: immunoSEQ multiplex PCR; the TCRdb copy retains only in-frame clones and omits some. The table shows about 110,000 clones, with roughly 88% occurring only once. Sample: peripheral blood, taken 28 days after the second AZD1222 dose. These receptors originate from an adult who received the AZD1222 COVID-19 vaccine.

This sequence joins TRBV5-4 and TRBJ2-2; TRBD1 matches at 9 bases. Germline CDR1 and CDR2: SGHNT and YYREEE (reference sequence). This CDR3 has 16 amino acids. Losses at the gene ends were 5 bases for V and 4 bases for J; bases not matched to a gene: 9. CDR3 nucleotide sequence: TGTGCCAGCAGGATCGGACAGGGGAGTATCACCGGGGAGCTGTTTTTT. The encoded protein is CASRIGQGSITGELFF.

This chain uses TRBV7-2 with TRBJ1-4; D possibly corresponds to TRBD1 (6 bases). Trimming removed 5 bases from V and 3 bases from J, with 16 bases in between. This CDR3 comprises 16 residues. Germline assignment: CDR1 SGHTA and CDR2 FQGNSA. Here the CDR3 reads CASSPRHRVANEKLFF. CDR3 nucleotide sequence: TGTGCCAGCAGCCCCCGGCACAGGGTTGCTAATGAAAAACTGTTTTTT.

The chain joins TRBV6-2 or TRBV6-3 to TRBJ2-7; D may match TRBD1 or TRBD2 (5 bases each). CDR1 MNHEY and CDR2 SVGEGT come from the germline V gene. V lost 4 bases, J lost 3 bases, and 16 bases lay in between. This CDR3 has 15 amino acids. CDR3 sequence: CASSSPAGTIYEQYF. The CDR3 nucleotides are TGTGCCAGCAGTTCTCCGGCAGGGACCATCTACGAGCAGTACTTC.

The rearrangement joins TRBV5-1 to TRBJ1-2; TRBD1 agrees at 8 bases. Per the germline V gene, CDR1 is SGHRS and CDR2 is YFSETQ. The trim removed 2 bases at V and 4 bases at J, leaving 7 bases unmatched. The CDR3 has 15 residues. Here the CDR3 reads CASSFLGDRTYGYTF. The DNA for the CDR3 is TGCGCCAGCAGCTTTTTAGGGGACAGGACCTATGGCTACACCTTC.

The table lists this clone with a count of one. The chain uses TRBV7-9 and TRBJ1-1, with D hard to call. The CDR3 length is 9 residues. Germline CDR1 is SEHNR and CDR2 is FQNEAQ (reference sequence). V shed 4 bases and J shed 11 bases, with 5 bases lying between them. This chain's CDR3 is CASSSRAFF. The CDR3 DNA follows: TGTGCCAGCAGCTCACGGGCTTTCTTT.

The chain is built from TRBV15 and TRBJ1-5; 8 bases are shared with TRBD1. V shed 9 bases and J 4 bases; nucleotides not matched to a gene: 14. The germline V gene has CDR1 LNHNV and CDR2 YYDKDF (reference sequence). The CDR3 is 16 amino acids. The CDR3 DNA reads as TGTGCCACTGGCCCAGGGGGCGATAGACCGAATCAGCCCCAGCATTTT. Translation: CATGPGGDRPNQPQHF.

The genes are TRBV7-3 and TRBJ2-2, with D possibly being TRBD2 (5 bases). Trimming left V 0 bases short and J 3 bases short, with 14 bases between. Germline CDR1 reads SGHTA; CDR2 reads FQGTGA. The CDR3 is made up of 17 amino acids. CDR3 bases: TGTGCCAGCAGCTTAACGTCCCCAGCGGTTTACACCGGGGAGCTGTTTTTT. It yields the protein CASSLTSPAVYTGELFF.

This clone was counted only a few times. The rearrangement uses TRBV27 and TRBJ2-4; D unclear. Germline V gives CDR1 MNHEY, CDR2 SMNVEV (reference sequence). This CDR3 comprises 14 residues. Trimming cost V 6 bases and J 3 bases, with 12 bases left between them. CDR3 loop: CASRKADLKNIQYF. The CDR3 nucleotides read TGTGCCAGCAGAAAAGCCGACCTCAAAAACATTCAGTACTTC.

This clone was counted once. V usage is TRBV18 and J usage is TRBJ2-7; D call uncertain. Germline values: CDR1 KGHSH, CDR2 LQKENI. The V and J ends lost 6 bases and 5 bases respectively, with 8 bases between them. The CDR3 has 11 residues. CDR3 region: CASSAWDEQYF. CDR3 sequence (DNA): TGTGCCAGCTCCGCCTGGGACGAGCAGTACTTC.

The CDR3 loop reads CASSVGGTGVVQETQYF. The DNA of the CDR3 is TGTGCCAGCAGCGTGGGAGGGACAGGGGTAGTCCAAGAGACCCAGTACTTC. The chain joins TRBV9 to TRBJ2-5, with 10 nucleotides matching TRBD1. Germline trimming cut 2 bases from V and 1 base from J; bases unmatched to any gene: 8. The CDR3 contains 17 residues. Looked up from germline, CDR1 is SGDLS and CDR2 is YYNGEE.

The chain carries TRBV19 and TRBJ2-5, with a weak D call TRBD2 (5 bases). Trimming left V 7 bases short and J 2 bases short, with 8 bases between. The CDR3 totals 12 residues. Looked up from germline, CDR1 is LNHDA and CDR2 is SQIVND (reference sequence). The CDR3 bases are TGTGCCAGTAATTCGGGGCAAGAGACCCAGTACTTC. Encoded protein: CASNSGQETQYF.

This sequence joins TRBV2 and TRBJ1-5, with D perhaps matching TRBD1 (6 bases). The CDR3 length is 15 residues. In germline, CDR1 is SNHLY, CDR2 FYNNEI. V lost 3 bases to trimming and J lost 0 bases, with 9 bases between them. The CDR3 loop is CASSDTGTSNQPQHF. For the CDR3, the DNA is TGTGCCAGCAGTGACACAGGGACTAGCAATCAGCCCCAGCATTTT.

This chain uses TRBV27 with TRBJ2-7; perhaps TRBD1 as D (6 bases). V was cut by 2 bases and J by 5 bases, with 13 bases left in between. Germline lookup yields CDR1 MNHEY and CDR2 SMNVEV (reference sequence). The CDR3 runs 14 residues. The CDR3 reads CASSLVSGADEQYF. The CDR3 DNA reads TGTGCCAGCAGTTTAGTGTCAGGGGCTGACGAGCAGTACTTC.

The CDR3 DNA sequence: TGTGCCAGCGGTAGGGATCGGGGTAGCAATCAGCCCCAGCATTTT. Encoded protein: CASGRDRGSNQPQHF. The V call is TRBV19, the J call TRBJ1-5; D ambiguous. The length of the CDR3 is 15 residues. V was shortened by 9 bases and J by 0 bases, with 15 bases between the two germline ends. Germline lookup yields CDR1 LNHDA and CDR2 SQIVND (reference sequence). Variable domain in full (rest from reference TRBV19 and TRBJ1-5): DGGITQSPKYLFRKEGQNVTLSCEQNLNHDAMYWYRQDPGQGLRLIYYSQIVNDFQKGDIAEGYSVSREKKESFPLTVTSAQKNPTAFYLCASGRDRGSNQPQHFGDGTRLSIL.

This chain links TRBV5-5 with TRBJ2-5, with 7 bases that match TRBD1. With 4 bases clipped from V and 5 bases from J, the junction kept 8 bases outside the gene matches. This CDR3 region has 14 residues. Germline CDR1 reads SGHKS; CDR2 reads YYEKEE (reference sequence). The CDR3 loop is CASSRTGQSETQYF. CDR3 in DNA: TGTGCCAGCAGCCGGACAGGCCAGTCGGAGACCCAGTACTTC.

This clone came up a few times. The rearrangement uses TRBV4-3 and TRBJ2-1, with 13 bases fitting TRBD2. CDR3 length: 16 amino acids. Trimming cost V 4 bases and J 4 bases; bases outside gene matches: 4. CDR1 and CDR2 (germline): LGHNA, YSLEER. The CDR3 reads CASSPRTSGGYNEQFF. In nucleotides, the CDR3 is TGCGCCAGCAGCCCACGGACTAGCGGGGGTTACAATGAGCAGTTCTTC.

This chain connects TRBV4-3 to TRBJ2-1, with 9 bases identical to TRBD2. The CDR3 length is 17 residues. The V segment lost 1 base and the J segment 5 bases; nucleotides outside the gene matches: 9. Germline-derived CDR1 and CDR2 are LGHNA and YSLEER. The CDR3 nucleotides read TGCGCCAGCAGCCAAGTAGGGCGGGGGGGAAGGAACAATGAGCAGTTCTTC. It yields the protein CASSQVGRGGRNNEQFF.

This clone was seen a single time. In DNA form, the CDR3 reads TGTGCCAGCAGCTCACCGGGACAGATCCTATATGGCTACACCTTC. It encodes CASSSPGQILYGYTF. V and J are TRBV7-9 and TRBJ1-2; the match to TRBD1 covers 7 bases. Germline CDR1 is SEHNR and CDR2 is FQNEAQ (reference sequence). The CDR3 runs 15 residues. V shed 4 bases, J shed 5 bases, and the junction held 10 bases outside the gene matches.

The chain couples TRBV6-2 or TRBV6-3 to TRBJ2-3; TRBD2 matches 11 bases. CDR3 length: 16 residues. The J segment lost 6 bases and the V segment lost 6 bases, leaving 11 bases of the junction unmatched. Germline V gene sequence: CDR1 MNHEY, CDR2 SVGEGT. CDR3: CASSTSGGQGSDTQYF. CDR3 bases: TGTGCCAGCAGCACTAGCGGGGGTCAAGGCTCCGATACGCAGTATTTT.

This clone was observed a handful of times. The chain has TRBV1 and TRBJ2-1; the table names TRBD2, a call not compared with the DNA. TRBV1 is a pseudogene locus. The length of the CDR3 is 15 residues. CDR3 DNA sequence: TGCACCAGCAGCCAAGGTGGGACTAACTACAATGAGCAGTTCTTC. It encodes CTSSQGGTNYNEQFF.

The chain links TRBV19 to TRBJ1-4; TRBD1 matches at 8 bases. V gave up 3 bases and J gave up 3 bases; unmatched junction bases: 9. Germline loops: CDR1 LNHDA, CDR2 SQIVND (reference sequence). The CDR3 has 17 residues. The DNA for the CDR3 is TGTGCCAGTAGTATTGGAAGCAGGGGGCGGGCTAATGAAAAACTGTTTTTT. The encoded protein is CASSIGSRGRANEKLFF.

This chain uses TRBV27 with TRBJ2-3; D gene unclear. The length of the CDR3 is 14 residues. Looked up from germline, CDR1 is MNHEY and CDR2 is SMNVEV (reference sequence). V shed 3 bases and J shed 4 bases, with 11 bases lying between them. CDR3 coding DNA: TGTGCCAGCAGTTTGGTACTTTTGGCAGATACGCAGTATTTT. This encodes CASSLVLLADTQYF.

This chain links TRBV6-5 with TRBJ2-1; a possible D gene is TRBD2 (6 bases). From germline, CDR1 is MNHEY and CDR2 SVGAGI. Trimming cost V 5 bases and J 5 bases, with 16 bases left between them. There are 15 residues in the CDR3. The CDR3 loop is CASSRGSGKNNEQFF. CDR3 coding DNA: TGTGCCAGCAGTCGCGGTAGCGGAAAAAACAATGAGCAGTTCTTC.

The DNA for the CDR3 is TGTGCCAGCAGCGTCACAGACCAGGGCTATGAAAAACTGTTTTTT. Its translation: CASSVTDQGYEKLFF. The rearrangement links TRBV9 to TRBJ1-4; D might be TRBD1 (5 bases). The ends were cut back, 2 bases at V and 6 bases at J, with 14 bases in the middle. CDR1 and CDR2 (germline): SGDLS, YYNGEE. This CDR3 region has 15 residues.

The chain links TRBV7-9 to TRBJ2-3; no clear D. Germline V gene sequence: CDR1 SEHNR, CDR2 FQNEAQ (reference sequence). The V end was cut by 5 bases, the J end by 3 bases, with 6 bases between. This CDR3 is built from 12 residues. CDR3 region: CASSRSTDTQYF. DNA for the CDR3: TGTGCCAGCAGCCGGAGTACAGATACGCAGTATTTT.